This entry features one TCR beta chain sequence. The sample comes from a study of blood T cell repertoires in COVID-19. Study information: COVID-19 samples collected from the United States, Italy and Spain covered acute and convalescent phases. T cells, B-cell-depleted T cells, or PBMCs provided the cDNA or gDNA that served as material.

In the study's own analysis: Amplification from reference gene primers served as the basis for estimated nucleated cell counts. This table comes from immunoSEQ multiplex PCR, and its TCRdb copy is limited to in-frame clones, with some not included. That table gives V, J and clone size, and the DNA gave D and trimming. This table holds fewer than 250,000 clones, 92% found once. The CDR3 has 15 residues. With V trimmed by 5 bases and J by 3 bases, 5 bases remained unmatched. Germline lookup yields CDR1 MNHEY and CDR2 SVGAGI. The gene calls are TRBV6-5 and TRBJ2-2; 8 bases match TRBD1. Sequenced: peripheral blood. The receptor's source is a man younger than 40 with acute or convalescent COVID-19. The CDR3 loop reads CASSPGTGYTGELFF. The CDR3 DNA reads as TGTGCCAGCAGTCCCGGGACAGGATACACCGGGGAGCTGTTTTTT.